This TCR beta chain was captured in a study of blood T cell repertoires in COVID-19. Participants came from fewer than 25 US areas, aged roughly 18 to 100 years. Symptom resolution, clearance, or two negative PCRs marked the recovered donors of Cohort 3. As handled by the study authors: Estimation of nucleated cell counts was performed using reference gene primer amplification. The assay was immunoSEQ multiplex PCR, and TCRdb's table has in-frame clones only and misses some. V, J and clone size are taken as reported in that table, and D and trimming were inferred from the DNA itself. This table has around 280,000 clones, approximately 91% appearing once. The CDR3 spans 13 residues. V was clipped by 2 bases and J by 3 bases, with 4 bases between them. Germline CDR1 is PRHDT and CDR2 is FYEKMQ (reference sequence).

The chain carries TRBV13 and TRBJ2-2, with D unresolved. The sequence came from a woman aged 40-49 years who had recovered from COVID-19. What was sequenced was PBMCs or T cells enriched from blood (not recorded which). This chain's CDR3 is CASSLTDTGELFF. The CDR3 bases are TGTGCCAGCAGCTTAACAGACACCGGGGAGCTGTTTTTT.